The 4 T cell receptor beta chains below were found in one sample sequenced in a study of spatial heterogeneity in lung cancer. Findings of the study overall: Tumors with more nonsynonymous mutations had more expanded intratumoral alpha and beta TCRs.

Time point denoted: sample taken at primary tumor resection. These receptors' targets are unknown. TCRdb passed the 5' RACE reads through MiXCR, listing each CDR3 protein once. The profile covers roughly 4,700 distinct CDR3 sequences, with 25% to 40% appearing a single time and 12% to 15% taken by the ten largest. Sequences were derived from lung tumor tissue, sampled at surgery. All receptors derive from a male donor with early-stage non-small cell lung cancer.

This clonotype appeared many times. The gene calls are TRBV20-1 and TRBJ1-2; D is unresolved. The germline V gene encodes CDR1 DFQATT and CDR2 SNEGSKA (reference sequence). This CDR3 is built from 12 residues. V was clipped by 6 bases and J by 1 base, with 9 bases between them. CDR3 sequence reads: CSASRLNYGYTF. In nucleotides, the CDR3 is TGCAGTGCCAGCAGGCTTAACTATGGCTACACCTTC.

This CDR3 reads CASSYGGGVEAFF. The CDR3 DNA follows: TGTGCCAGCAGTTACGGTGGAGGGGTTGAAGCTTTCTTT. The V call is TRBV6-2 or TRBV6-3, the J call TRBJ1-1; tentative D call: TRBD1 (5 bases). This CDR3 comprises 13 residues. CDR1 and CDR2 (germline): MNHEY, SVGEGT. V was cut by 2 bases and J by 7 bases, with 11 bases left in between.

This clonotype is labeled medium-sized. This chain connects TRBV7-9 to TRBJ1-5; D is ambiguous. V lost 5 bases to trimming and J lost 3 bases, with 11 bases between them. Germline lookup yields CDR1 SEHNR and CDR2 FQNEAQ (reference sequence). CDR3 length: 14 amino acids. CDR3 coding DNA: TGTGCCAGCAGCAAGGACGGACCCAATCAGCCCCAGCATTTT. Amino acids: CASSKDGPNQPQHF.

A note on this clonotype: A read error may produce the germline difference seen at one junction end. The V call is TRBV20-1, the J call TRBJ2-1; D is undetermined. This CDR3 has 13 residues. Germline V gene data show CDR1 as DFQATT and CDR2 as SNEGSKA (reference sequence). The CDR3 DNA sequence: TGCAGTGCTAGAAAGGGATCCTACAATGAGCAGCTCTTC. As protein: CSARKGSYNEQLF.